This entry is about one T cell receptor (beta chain). What it binds is unknown. It was across several immunoSEQ plates that each subset's genomic DNA was evenly split. Per the original data handling: Filtering of immunoSEQ junctional sequences could not match full-length read filtering. Measured with immunoSEQ multiplex PCR; TCRdb has only the in-frame clones, and not every one. V, J and clone size were drawn from that table, and D and trimming were deduced from the DNA. The sample carries about 490,000 clones, about 79% recorded once. Trimming pared 3 bases from V and 5 bases from J, leaving 15 bases between. This CDR3 is 15 amino acids long. From germline, CDR1 is SGHRS and CDR2 YFSETQ. The data were taken from a study of shared clonotypes between healthy human individuals. General observations from the study: Donors were few, which limited the genetic and exposure-history diversity represented.

The source material was PBMCs. The rearrangement uses TRBV5-1 and TRBJ1-5; TRBD1 might be the D (5 bases). This TCR was sampled from a woman aged 35 to 49 in good health. Some clones in this sample may be carry-over from other donors' samples. In nucleotides, the CDR3 is TGCGCCAGCAGCTCGGGGACCGTCGGGGATCAGCCCCAGCATTTT. Protein product: CASSSGTVGDQPQHF. Supplemented by reference TRBV5-1 and TRBJ1-5, the full variable domain reads KAGVTQTPRYLIKTRGQQVTLSCSPISGHRSVSWYQQTPGQGLQFLFEYFSETQRNKGNFPGRFSGRQFSNSRSEMNVSTLELGDSALYLCASSSGTVGDQPQHFGDGTRLSIL.